The 17 T cell receptor beta chains in this list originate from one sample, sequenced in a study of shared clonotypes between healthy human individuals (dated by TCRdb to the early 2020s). CD8 naive samples were obtained by positive selection for CCR7 among CD45RO-negative cells, yielding a CD45RA+CCR7+ population from which TemRA cells were excluded. Libraries were built with the immunoSEQ multiplex PCR assay. What TCRdb holds here is the immuneACCESS table cut down to in-frame rearrangements. Part of the clones is not present; checked against another copy, under half of the missing clones reflect an unresolved V gene, and the others are unexplained. The sample yields some 2 million clones; about 95% were counted once. More than 0.95% of the sample is held by the ten biggest clonotypes. The sequenced sample consisted of naive CD8+ T cells sorted from blood. According to the study, the label for this sample's cell subset or site signals: CD45RA+CCR7+. All receptors come from a man aged 18 to 35 in good health.

Details on this clone: Within the sample, other DNA sequences also encode this same CDR3. This chain uses TRBV9 with TRBJ2-1, with TRBD2 matching over 13 bases. The CDR3 is 15 amino acids. The germline V gene encodes CDR1 SGDLS and CDR2 YYNGEE. The V and J ends lost 2 bases and 10 bases, in that order; junction bases with no gene match: 6. DNA of the CDR3: TGTGCCAGCAGCGTCGGACTAGCGGGAGCAGGCGAGCAGTTCTTC. Protein sequence: CASSVGLAGAGEQFF.

This clone has just a few counts. The V and J genes are TRBV5-1 and TRBJ1-5; TRBD1 matches 7 bases. Trimming cost V 5 bases and J 0 bases; bases outside gene matches: 5. This CDR3 comprises 15 residues. Germline values: CDR1 SGHRS, CDR2 YFSETQ. The CDR3 DNA reads TGCGCCAGCAGTTTTACAGGGGATAGCAATCAGCCCCAGCATTTT. Residues: CASSFTGDSNQPQHF.

The rearrangement links TRBV27 to TRBJ2-5; 7 bases fit TRBD1. The CDR3 spans 14 residues. Germline lookup yields CDR1 MNHEY and CDR2 SMNVEV (reference sequence). The V segment lost 5 bases and the J segment 0 bases; nucleotides outside the gene matches: 3. The CDR3 spells CASSPTGYQETQYF. CDR3 nucleotide sequence: TGTGCCAGCAGTCCGACAGGGTACCAAGAGACCCAGTACTTC.

V is TRBV27 and J is TRBJ1-6; D uncertain. The germline gives CDR1 MNHEY, CDR2 SMNVEV (reference sequence). The CDR3 is 17 residues long. Trimming took 2 bases from V and 3 from J, leaving 14 bases between them. The chain's CDR3 is CASSLAAPANYNSPLHF. Written as DNA, the CDR3 is TGTGCCAGCAGTTTAGCCGCGCCCGCAAACTATAATTCACCCCTCCACTTT.

The CDR3 here is CASSSRGANYGYTF. The CDR3 nucleotides read TGCGCCAGCAGCTCACGGGGGGCTAACTATGGCTACACCTTC. The V and J genes are TRBV5-1 and TRBJ1-2; D may be TRBD1 (5 bases). Germline assignment: CDR1 SGHRS and CDR2 YFSETQ. The CDR3 runs to 14 residues. Trimming stripped 3 bases from V and 0 bases from J, with 9 bases between.

For this clone: Other nucleotide sequences in the sample specify the same CDR3. The chain joins TRBV27 to TRBJ2-3; the D is unclear. Germline V gene lookup returns CDR1 MNHEY and CDR2 SMNVEV (reference sequence). The CDR3 has 13 residues. Trimming cost V 2 bases and J 1 base, with 4 bases left between them. The CDR3 DNA reads as TGTGCCAGCAGTTTAACGGGCACAGATACGCAGTATTTT. Protein product: CASSLTGTDTQYF.

About this clone: The sample contains more than one DNA sequence encoding this CDR3. The genes are TRBV7-9 and TRBJ2-7; D gene ambiguous. Between the trimmed V and J ends, which lost 0 bases and 0 bases, there was a span of 3 bases. Germline CDR1 reads SEHNR; CDR2 reads FQNEAQ (reference sequence). CDR3 length: 13 amino acids. As DNA, the CDR3 is TGTGCCAGCAGCTTAGCATACTCCTACGAGCAGTACTTC. It encodes CASSLAYSYEQYF. Complete variable domain (other parts from reference TRBV7-9 and TRBJ2-7): DTGVSQNPRHKITKRGQNVTFRCDPISEHNRLYWYRQTLGQGPEFLTYFQNEAQLEKSRLLSDRFSAERPKGSFSTLEIQRTEQGDSAMYLCASSLAYSYEQYFGPGTRLTVT.

The chain joins TRBV2 to TRBJ2-3; 9 nucleotides match TRBD1. Trimming cost V 6 bases and J 0 bases; bases outside gene matches: 4. CDR1 and CDR2 (germline): SNHLY, FYNNEI. The CDR3 sequence is 15 residues long. The CDR3 here is CASSLQGASTDTQYF. Here the CDR3 DNA reads TGTGCCAGCAGCTTACAGGGGGCTAGCACAGATACGCAGTATTTT.

The chain uses TRBV19 and TRBJ2-1; 9 positions match TRBD2. The CDR3 spans 15 residues. V was pared by 1 base and J by 6 bases, with 4 bases of the junction left unmatched. The germline V gene has CDR1 LNHDA and CDR2 SQIVND (reference sequence). The chain's CDR3 is CASSIGGGGANEQFF. For the CDR3, the DNA is TGTGCCAGTAGTATAGGCGGCGGGGGGGCCAATGAGCAGTTCTTC. The full variable domain, completed using reference TRBV19 and TRBJ2-1, is DGGITQSPKYLFRKEGQNVTLSCEQNLNHDAMYWYRQDPGQGLRLIYYSQIVNDFQKGDIAEGYSVSREKKESFPLTVTSAQKNPTAFYLCASSIGGGGANEQFFGPGTRLTVL.

The chain uses TRBV12-5 and TRBJ1-2; D remains unclear. Germline CDR1 and CDR2: LGHNT and FRNRAP. The V and J ends lost 3 bases and 0 bases respectively, with 5 bases between them. CDR3 size: 13 residues. CDR3 residues: CASGFTSNYGYTF. CDR3 DNA: TGTGCTAGTGGTTTTACGTCTAACTATGGCTACACCTTC.

V is TRBV9 and J is TRBJ2-5; 9 positions agree with TRBD2. V lost 0 bases and J lost 5; bases outside the gene matches: 5. Germline CDR1 is SGDLS and CDR2 is YYNGEE. The CDR3 covers 15 residues. The CDR3 here is CASSVEIAGDETQYF. CDR3 DNA: TGTGCCAGCAGCGTAGAAATAGCGGGGGACGAGACCCAGTACTTC. The full variable domain, its missing parts supplied by reference TRBV9 and TRBJ2-5, is DSGVTQTPKHLITATGQRVTLRCSPRSGDLSVYWYQQSLDQGLQFLIQYYNGEERAKGNILERFSAQQFPDLHSELNLSSLELGDSALYFCASSVEIAGDETQYFGPGTRLLVL.

This sequence joins TRBV27 and TRBJ1-5; 9 bases line up with TRBD1. The CDR3 runs to 14 residues. Germline V gene data show CDR1 as MNHEY and CDR2 as SMNVEV (reference sequence). V lost 4 bases and J lost 9; bases outside the gene matches: 7. The CDR3 DNA follows: TGTGCCAGCAGTTCCGGACAGGGGATGGGGCCCCAGCATTTT. It specifies CASSSGQGMGPQHF.

About this clone: The same CDR3 can be traced to other DNA sequences in this sample. The CDR3 here is CASSPGAGGYGYTF. CDR3 coding DNA: TGTGCCAGCAGTCCCGGAGCAGGGGGATATGGCTACACCTTC. The chain recombines TRBV27 with TRBJ1-2; 7 bases map to TRBD1. This CDR3 contains 14 residues. CDR1 is MNHEY and CDR2 is SMNVEV in the germline V gene (reference sequence). Germline trimming cut 5 bases from V and 5 bases from J; bases unmatched to any gene: 8.

The V call is TRBV11-2, the J call TRBJ2-7, with a weak D call TRBD1 (6 bases). V was pared by 0 bases and J by 6 bases, with 12 bases between. The CDR3 sequence is 14 residues long. In germline, CDR1 is SGHAT, CDR2 FQNNGV. The CDR3 loop reads CASSLEIGGSEQYF. CDR3 sequence (DNA): TGTGCCAGCAGCTTAGAAATAGGGGGTAGCGAGCAGTACTTC.

CDR3 loop: CASSGGEYNEQFF. The CDR3 DNA reads as TGTGCCAGCAGTGGTGGGGAATACAATGAGCAGTTCTTC. The V call is TRBV5-4, the J call TRBJ2-1, with D unclear. CDR1 SGHNT and CDR2 YYREEE come from the germline V gene (reference sequence). V was cut by 5 bases and J by 4 bases, with 10 bases left in between. The CDR3 is 13 amino acids.

Worth noting for this clone: Distinct nucleotide sequences in the sample also encode this CDR3. V usage is TRBV2 and J usage is TRBJ2-7; TRBD2 agrees at 12 bases. With V trimmed by 6 bases and J by 2 bases, 2 bases remained unmatched. CDR1 and CDR2 (germline): SNHLY, FYNNEI. The CDR3 is made up of 14 amino acids. The CDR3 loop reads CASRSSGGAYEQYF. CDR3 nucleotide sequence: TGTGCCAGCAGGTCTAGCGGGGGGGCCTACGAGCAGTACTTC.

This rearrangement joins TRBV9 to TRBJ2-1, with unresolved D. The CDR3 spans 17 residues. CDR1 and CDR2 from the germline V gene are SGDLS and YYNGEE. The V end was cut by 0 bases, the J end by 8 bases, with 21 bases between. This CDR3 reads CASSVEVLPTKIDEQFF. CDR3 coding DNA: TGTGCCAGCAGCGTAGAAGTCCTCCCCACTAAGATCGATGAGCAGTTCTTC.